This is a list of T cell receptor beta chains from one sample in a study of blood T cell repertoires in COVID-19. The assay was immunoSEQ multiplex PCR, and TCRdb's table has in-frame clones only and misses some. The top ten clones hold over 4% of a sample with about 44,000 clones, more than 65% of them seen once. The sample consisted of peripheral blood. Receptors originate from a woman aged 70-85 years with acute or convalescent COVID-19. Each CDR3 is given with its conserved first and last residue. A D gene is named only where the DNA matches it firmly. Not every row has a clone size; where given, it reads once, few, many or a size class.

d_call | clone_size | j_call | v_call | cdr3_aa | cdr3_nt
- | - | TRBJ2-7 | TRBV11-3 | CASSLGDRLAKISREQYF | TGTGCCAGCAGCTTAGGAGACAGGCTAGCCAAAATCTCTCGGGAGCAGTACTTC
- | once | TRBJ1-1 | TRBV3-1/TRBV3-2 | CASSQGQRIEAFF | TGTGCCAGCAGCCAAGGGCAGAGGATTGAAGCTTTCTTT
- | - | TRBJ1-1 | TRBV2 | CASSDAGRSTEAFF | TGTGCCAGCAGTGACGCGGGGCGCAGCACTGAAGCTTTCTTT
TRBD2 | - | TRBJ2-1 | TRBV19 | CASWGGNNEQFF | TGTGCCAGTTGGGGGGGGAACAATGAGCAGTTCTTC
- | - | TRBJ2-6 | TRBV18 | CASSPGQGTSGANVLTF | TGTGCCAGCTCACCAGGGCAGGGAACCTCTGGGGCCAACGTCCTGACTTTC
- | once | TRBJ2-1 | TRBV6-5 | CASSWKGLAVKGEQFF | TGTGCCAGCAGTTGGAAGGGGTTAGCGGTTAAAGGTGAGCAGTTCTTC
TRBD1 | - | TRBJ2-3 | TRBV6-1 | CASSGTGTGGITDTQYF | TGTGCCAGCAGTGGAACCGGGACAGGGGGCATCACAGATACGCAGTATTTT
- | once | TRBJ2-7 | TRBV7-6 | CASSDQQGTYEQYF | TGTGCCAGCAGCGACCAACAGGGAACCTACGAGCAGTACTTC
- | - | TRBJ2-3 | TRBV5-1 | CASSPDSDTQYF | TGCGCCAGCAGCCCGGACTCAGATACGCAGTATTTT
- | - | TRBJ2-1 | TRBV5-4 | CASSSYNEQFF | TGTGCCAGCAGCTCTTACAATGAGCAGTTCTTC
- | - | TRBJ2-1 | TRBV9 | CASSFRGRTDEQFF | TGTGCCAGCAGCTTTAGGGGTCGGACCGATGAGCAGTTCTTC
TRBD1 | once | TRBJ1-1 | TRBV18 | CASSPGANRGGTEAFF | TGTGCCAGCTCACCAGGGGCTAACAGGGGCGGCACTGAAGCTTTCTTT
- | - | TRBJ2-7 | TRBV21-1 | CASSKARTSRTGKYEQYF | TGTGCCAGCAGCAAAGCTCGAACCTCAAGGACAGGGAAATACGAGCAGTACTTC
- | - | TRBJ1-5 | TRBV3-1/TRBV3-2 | CASSQGQGGNQPQHF | TGTGCCAGCAGCCAAGGACAAGGGGGTAATCAGCCCCAGCATTTT
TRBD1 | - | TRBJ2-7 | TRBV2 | CASSLGGQTYEQYF | TGTGCCAGCAGTCTAGGGGGACAGACCTACGAGCAGTACTTC
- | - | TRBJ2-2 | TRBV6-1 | CASSERGVIRELFF | TGTGCCAGCAGTGAAAGGGGCGTTATCCGGGAGCTGTTTTTT
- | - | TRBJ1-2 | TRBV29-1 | CSVESRKDRIYGYTF | TGCAGCGTTGAGAGTAGAAAGGACAGAATCTATGGCTACACCTTC
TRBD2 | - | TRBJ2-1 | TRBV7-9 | CASSTGGSGSGKLRNEQFF | TGTGCCAGCAGCACCGGTGGGAGCGGGAGCGGGAAATTGCGCAATGAGCAGTTCTTC
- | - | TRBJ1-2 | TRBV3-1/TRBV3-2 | CASSPPRQTYGYTF | TGTGCCAGCAGCCCCCCCCGACAGACCTATGGCTACACCTTC
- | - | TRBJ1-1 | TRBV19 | CASSKQGGDTEAFF | TGTGCCAGTAGTAAACAGGGAGGGGACACTGAAGCTTTCTTT
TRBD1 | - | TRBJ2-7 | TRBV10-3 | CAVQISWTGRMGYEQYF | TGTGCCGTACAAATCAGCTGGACAGGGAGGATGGGCTACGAGCAGTACTTC
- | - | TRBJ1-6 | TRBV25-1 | CASIQTGYNSPLHF | TGTGCCAGCATCCAGACAGGCTATAATTCACCCCTCCACTTT
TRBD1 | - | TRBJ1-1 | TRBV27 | CASSLQGASNTEAFF | TGTGCCAGCAGTCTTCAGGGGGCATCGAACACTGAAGCTTTCTTT
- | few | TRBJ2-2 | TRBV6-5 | CASSYRWDYTGELFF | TGTGCCAGCAGTTATAGATGGGACTACACCGGGGAGCTGTTTTTT
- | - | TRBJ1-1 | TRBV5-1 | CASQDGINTEAFF | TGCGCCAGCCAAGACGGGATAAACACTGAAGCTTTCTTT
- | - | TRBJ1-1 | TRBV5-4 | CASSLGRAAEAFF | TGTGCCAGCAGCTTGGGGAGGGCAGCTGAAGCTTTCTTT
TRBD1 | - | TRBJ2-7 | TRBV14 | CASSYDRGSYEQYF | TGTGCCAGCAGCTATGACAGGGGCTCCTACGAGCAGTACTTC
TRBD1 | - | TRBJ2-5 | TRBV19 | CASSDRGETQYF | TGTGCCAGTAGTGACAGGGGAGAGACCCAGTACTTC
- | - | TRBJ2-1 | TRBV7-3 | CASSKTPGAPEQFF | TGTGCCAGCAGCAAAACCCCGGGTGCCCCTGAGCAGTTCTTC
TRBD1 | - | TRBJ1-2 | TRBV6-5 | CASSYSQQGIGYTF | TGTGCCAGCAGTTACTCCCAACAGGGGATAGGCTACACCTTC
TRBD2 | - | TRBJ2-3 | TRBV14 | CASSLSGRGADTQYF | TGTGCCAGCAGCCTTAGCGGGAGGGGTGCAGATACGCAGTATTTT
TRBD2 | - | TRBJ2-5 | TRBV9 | CASSVGLAGPQETQYF | TGTGCCAGCAGCGTGGGACTAGCGGGGCCCCAAGAGACCCAGTACTTC
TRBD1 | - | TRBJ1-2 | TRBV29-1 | CSTRQGETGYTF | TGCAGCACAAGACAGGGGGAGACTGGCTACACCTTC
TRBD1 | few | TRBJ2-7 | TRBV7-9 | CASSRQGAYEQYF | TGTGCCAGCAGCCGACAGGGGGCCTACGAGCAGTACTTC
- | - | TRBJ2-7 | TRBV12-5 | CASARQGGSYEQYF | TGTGCTAGTGCTCGCCAGGGGGGTTCCTACGAGCAGTACTTC
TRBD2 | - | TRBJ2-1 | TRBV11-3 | CASSSGKGLAGVDEQFF | TGTGCCAGCAGCTCGGGCAAGGGACTAGCGGGAGTGGATGAGCAGTTCTTC
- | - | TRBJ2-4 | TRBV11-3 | CASSSRHLAKNIQYF | TGTGCCAGCAGCTCGCGACATTTAGCCAAAAACATTCAGTACTTC
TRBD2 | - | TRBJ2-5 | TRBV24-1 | CATRGAGGPRETQYF | TGTGCCACCAGAGGAGCGGGAGGGCCGAGGGAGACCCAGTACTTC
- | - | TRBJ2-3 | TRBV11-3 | CASRSLGAGVTDTQYF | TGTGCCAGCAGGTCCCTCGGGGCAGGGGTCACAGATACGCAGTATTTT
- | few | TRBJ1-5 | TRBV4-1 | CASSQEEGNQPQHF | TGCGCCAGCAGCCAAGAAGAGGGAAATCAGCCCCAGCATTTT
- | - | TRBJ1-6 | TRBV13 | CASSLGHGGEPLHF | TGTGCCAGCAGCTTAGGCCACGGAGGCGAGCCCCTCCACTTT
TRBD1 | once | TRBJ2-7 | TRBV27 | CASSLQGQGREQYF | TGTGCCAGCAGTTTACAGGGACAGGGGCGCGAGCAGTACTTC